One and the same sample provided the 27 T cell receptor beta chains below, sequenced in a study of Ad26.COV2.S vaccination and SARS-CoV-2 variants. Treatment given: some 19 received Ad26.COV2.S at low or high dose, single or two shots; several received placebo; per-sample allocation not given. Repertoires come from day 63 after the first vaccine or placebo injection. TCRdb's table, derived via immunoSEQ multiplex PCR, lists solely in-frame clones and lacks some. The sample consists of roughly 450,000 clones, 80% to 95% of them appearing once. The sample was peripheral blood, taken in a trial of Ad26.COV2.S vaccine versus placebo. These TCRs come from a person between 18 and 59 years old who received the Ad26.COV2.S COVID-19 vaccine or a placebo.

This sequence joins TRBV6-6 and TRBJ2-1, with 13 bases fitting TRBD2. The V and J ends lost 5 bases and 0 bases, in that order; junction bases with no gene match: 7. The CDR3 is 18 residues long. CDR1 is MNHNY and CDR2 is SVGAGI in the germline V gene (reference sequence). The CDR3 region is CASSPFGTSGISYNEQFF. The CDR3 nucleotides read TGTGCCAGCAGTCCCTTTGGGACTAGCGGGATCTCCTACAATGAGCAGTTCTTC.

The chain employs TRBV27 and TRBJ1-1, with D maybe TRBD1 (5 bases). V dropped 1 base and J dropped 8 bases, with 23 bases sitting between them. Germline V gives CDR1 MNHEY, CDR2 SMNVEV (reference sequence). The CDR3 extends over 17 amino acids. The CDR3 loop reads CASSLLGTTNEISEAFF. Written as DNA, the CDR3 is TGTGCCAGCAGTTTATTAGGGACGACCAATGAAATCTCCGAAGCTTTCTTT.

CDR3 sequence reads: CASYTSRSNEQFF. In DNA, the CDR3 is TGCGCCAGCTACACCTCCCGGTCCAATGAGCAGTTCTTC. V usage is TRBV10-2 and J usage is TRBJ2-1; D gene uncertain. Between the trimmed V and J ends, which lost 8 bases and 6 bases, there was a span of 14 bases. The CDR3 has 13 amino acids. In germline, CDR1 is WSHSY, CDR2 SAAADI.

The V and J genes are TRBV4-1 and TRBJ2-5; no definite D call. Germline V gene sequence: CDR1 MGHRA, CDR2 YSYEKL. V lost 0 bases to trimming and J lost 7 bases, with 6 bases between them. The CDR3 runs 12 residues. In DNA form, the CDR3 reads TGCGCCAGCAGCCAAGATGGAGCGACCCAGTACTTC. Protein product: CASSQDGATQYF.

This clone was seen a few times. The chain couples TRBV9 to TRBJ2-1, with D maybe TRBD2 (6 bases). Deletions cut 7 bases from V and 5 bases from J, with 10 bases between. In germline, CDR1 is SGDLS, CDR2 YYNGEE. The CDR3 runs to 12 residues. This CDR3 reads CASGTPNNEQFF. CDR3 nucleotides: TGTGCCAGCGGGACTCCCAACAATGAGCAGTTCTTC. Looking up the rest from reference TRBV9 and TRBJ2-1 gives the full variable domain: DSGVTQTPKHLITATGQRVTLRCSPRSGDLSVYWYQQSLDQGLQFLIQYYNGEERAKGNILERFSAQQFPDLHSELNLSSLELGDSALYFCASGTPNNEQFFGPGTRLTVL.

The genes are TRBV28 and TRBJ2-7, with 7 bases that match TRBD1. Germline V gene lookup returns CDR1 MDHEN and CDR2 SYDVKM. This CDR3 has 12 amino acids. V was clipped by 5 bases and J by 7 bases; unmatched bases: 5. CDR3 DNA sequence: TGTGCCAGCAGTCCGACAGGGTTTGAGCAGTACTTC. Translated, it gives CASSPTGFEQYF.

In its sample, this clone was seen once. The chain employs TRBV4-3 and TRBJ2-7; the D gene is possibly TRBD1 (6 bases). The CDR3 runs to 13 residues. V was pared by 4 bases and J by 5 bases, with 12 bases between. Germline V gene lookup returns CDR1 LGHNA and CDR2 YSLEER. The CDR3 region is CASSPIQGNEQYF. CDR3 nucleotide sequence: TGCGCCAGCAGCCCCATTCAGGGGAACGAGCAGTACTTC.

V and J are TRBV4-3 and TRBJ2-5, with 8 positions matching TRBD1. The CDR3 has 14 amino acids. Germline V gives CDR1 LGHNA, CDR2 YSLEER. Germline trimming cut 3 bases from V and 1 base from J; bases unmatched to any gene: 1. The CDR3 reads CASSQGTGQETQYF. CDR3 bases: TGCGCCAGCAGCCAGGGGACAGGCCAAGAGACCCAGTACTTC.

As DNA, the CDR3 is TGTGCCAGCAGCTTGGGCGGGGTCCTACTAGCGGGGGAGCAGTACTTC. Its protein product is CASSLGGVLLAGEQYF. V and J are TRBV5-4 and TRBJ2-7, with TRBD2 matching over 10 bases. The CDR3 has 16 residues. Germline V CDR1 and CDR2: SGHNT, YYREEE (reference sequence). With 0 bases clipped from V and 7 bases from J, the junction kept 10 bases outside the gene matches.

The rearrangement uses TRBV7-9 and TRBJ2-1; 12 bases match TRBD2. Losses at the gene ends were 1 base for V and 6 bases for J; bases not matched to a gene: 4. Germline V CDR1 and CDR2: SEHNR, FQNEAQ (reference sequence). There are 16 residues in the CDR3. The CDR3 here is CASSLVALAGGNEQFF. CDR3 bases: TGTGCCAGCAGCTTAGTCGCACTAGCGGGAGGCAATGAGCAGTTCTTC.

This sequence joins TRBV30 and TRBJ2-5, with 7 bases lining up with TRBD1. The V gene end was trimmed by 2 bases and the J gene end by 5 bases; junction bases not matched to a gene: 5. The CDR3 totals 13 residues. Germline CDR1 GTSNPN, CDR2 SVGIG (reference sequence). The CDR3 reads CAWSRDSGETQYF. The CDR3 DNA reads as TGTGCCTGGAGTAGGGACAGTGGGGAGACCCAGTACTTC.

The rearrangement uses TRBV12-3 or TRBV12-4 and TRBJ2-1; TRBD2 matches 7 bases. This CDR3 has 13 amino acids. With 6 bases clipped from V and 15 bases from J, the junction kept 14 bases outside the gene matches. In DNA form, the CDR3 reads TGTGCCAGCAGCGTCGGTGGCGGGAGAACTTGGTTCTTC. Its protein product is CASSVGGGRTWFF.

The rearrangement links TRBV6-1 to TRBJ2-7; 9 nucleotides line up with TRBD2. There are 17 residues in the CDR3. The V and J ends lost 1 base and 6 bases, in that order; junction bases with no gene match: 13. Germline CDR1 is MNHNS and CDR2 is SASEGT. The CDR3 spells CASSEGAAIAGVIEQYF. The DNA for the CDR3 is TGTGCCAGCAGTGAAGGGGCTGCGATAGCGGGAGTTATCGAGCAGTACTTC.

In its sample, this clone was seen once. J is TRBJ2-5 and V is TRBV7-2; D is possibly TRBD1 or TRBD2 (5 bases each). Germline V CDR1 and CDR2: SGHTA, FQGNSA. CDR3 length equals 16 residues. Trimming took 1 base from V and 5 from J, leaving 17 bases between them. The CDR3 DNA reads as TGTGCCAGCAGCTTAGTAGGGCTAGCCTGGGGGGAGACCCAGTACTTC. Its protein product is CASSLVGLAWGETQYF. Filled out from reference TRBV7-2 and TRBJ2-5, the complete variable domain reads GAGVSQSPSNKVTEKGKDVELRCDPISGHTALYWYRQSLGQGLEFLIYFQGNSAPDKSGLPSDRFSAERTGGSVSTLTIQRTQQEDSAVYLCASSLVGLAWGETQYFGPGTRLLVL.

V is TRBV10-3 and J is TRBJ2-2, with 11 bases fitting TRBD1. Germline V gene data show CDR1 as ENHRY and CDR2 as SYGVKD. The junction had 4 bases not matched to a gene; V was cut back by 4 bases and J by 0 bases. The CDR3 totals 17 residues. In DNA, the CDR3 is TGTGCCATCAGTGGGACAGGGGGCATCCCGAACACCGGGGAGCTGTTTTTT. It specifies CAISGTGGIPNTGELFF.

The count of this clone is one. The chain is built from TRBV5-4 and TRBJ2-7, with TRBD1 identical over 7 bases. The J segment lost 2 bases and the V segment lost 0 bases, leaving 2 bases of the junction unmatched. Germline V gene sequence: CDR1 SGHNT, CDR2 YYREEE (reference sequence). The CDR3 is 14 amino acids. CDR3 protein: CASSLDRGPYEQYF. In DNA, the CDR3 is TGTGCCAGCAGCTTGGACAGGGGTCCCTACGAGCAGTACTTC. Full variable domain (missing parts from reference TRBV5-4 and TRBJ2-7): ETGVTQSPTHLIKTRGQQVTLRCSSQSGHNTVSWYQQALGQGPQFIFQYYREEENGRGNFPPRFSGLQFPNYSSELNVNALELDDSALYLCASSLDRGPYEQYFGPGTRLTVT.

Concerning this clone: Other DNA sequences in the same sample also yield this CDR3. The CDR3 DNA is TGTGCCAGCAGTTTGGGGACTTCCTACGAGCAGTACTTC. Translating gives CASSLGTSYEQYF. This chain links TRBV27 with TRBJ2-7; D is perhaps TRBD2 (6 bases). Per germline, CDR1 MNHEY and CDR2 SMNVEV (reference sequence). The CDR3 has 13 residues. Trimming pared 3 bases from V and 1 base from J, leaving 7 bases between.

This chain links TRBV6-5 with TRBJ2-1; D may be TRBD2 (7 bases). The CDR3 spans 15 residues. Between the trimmed V and J ends, which lost 11 bases and 5 bases, there was a span of 22 bases. The germline V gene encodes CDR1 MNHEY and CDR2 SVGAGI. This CDR3 reads CAVCSAGAGHNEQFF. The CDR3 nucleotides read TGTGCCGTCTGTAGCGCGGGGGCGGGGCACAATGAGCAGTTCTTC.

V and J are TRBV2 and TRBJ2-5, with unresolved D. V was shortened by 3 bases and J by 9 bases, with 5 bases between the two germline ends. From germline, CDR1 is SNHLY and CDR2 FYNNEI. The CDR3 covers 10 residues. The DNA of the CDR3 is TGTGCCAGCAGTGATCGGGCCCAGTACTTC. Encoded protein: CASSDRAQYF.

The chain links TRBV4-3 to TRBJ2-1; 7 nucleotides align to TRBD1. Trimming cost V 3 bases and J 0 bases; bases outside gene matches: 2. Looked up from germline, CDR1 is LGHNA and CDR2 is YSLEER. The CDR3 is 15 residues long. The CDR3 sequence is CASSHAGGSYNEQFF. CDR3 bases: TGCGCCAGCAGCCATGCAGGGGGCTCCTACAATGAGCAGTTCTTC.

The chain uses TRBV9 and TRBJ2-5; the match to TRBD1 covers 7 bases. The length of the CDR3 is 15 residues. Germline trimming cut 2 bases from V and 5 bases from J; bases unmatched to any gene: 9. Germline values: CDR1 SGDLS, CDR2 YYNGEE. CDR3: CASSVKGDSYETQYF. The CDR3 bases are TGTGCCAGCAGCGTTAAGGGGGACAGCTACGAGACCCAGTACTTC.

CDR3 DNA: TGTGCCAGCAGTTCCTTGACTAGCGCCAGCTCCTACGAGCAGTACTTC. Translating it yields CASSSLTSASSYEQYF. The rearrangement uses TRBV6-5 and TRBJ2-7; TRBD2 aligns across 8 bases. Germline CDR1 is MNHEY and CDR2 is SVGAGI. The CDR3 is made up of 16 amino acids. Unmatched junction bases numbered 8, after V lost 4 bases and J lost 0 bases.

This clone was counted between two and nine times. The chain links TRBV28 to TRBJ1-5; TRBD1 might be the D (6 bases). Germline CDR1 and CDR2: MDHEN and SYDVKM. This CDR3 spans 15 amino acids. V was cut by 7 bases and J by 1 base, with 14 bases left in between. CDR3 DNA: TGTGCCAGCAACCGTGCGGGGGCCAGCAATCAGCCCCAGCATTTT. Translating it yields CASNRAGASNQPQHF.

V is TRBV28 and J is TRBJ1-5; 9 bases map to TRBD1. CDR3 size: 17 residues. The germline gives CDR1 MDHEN, CDR2 SYDVKM. Unmatched junction bases numbered 7, after V lost 0 bases and J lost 4 bases. This CDR3 is CASSLWRGQGGNQPQHF. The CDR3 DNA reads TGTGCCAGCAGTTTATGGAGGGGACAGGGAGGAAATCAGCCCCAGCATTTT.

CDR3 DNA sequence: TGTGCCCGTGACAGGGTAGGAAACACCGGGGAGCTGTTTTTT. It codes for CARDRVGNTGELFF. The chain employs TRBV30 and TRBJ2-2, with TRBD1 identical over 7 bases. This CDR3 region has 14 residues. CDR1 and CDR2 from the germline V gene are GTSNPN and SVGIG (reference sequence). Trimming at V came to 8 bases and at J to 2 bases, leaving 8 bases not matched to a gene. Full variable domain (missing parts from reference TRBV30 and TRBJ2-2): SQTIHQWPATLVQPVGSPLSLECTVEGTSNPNLYWYRQAAGRGLQLLFYSVGIGQISSEVPQNLSASRPQDRQFILSSKKLLLSDSGFYLCARDRVGNTGELFFGEGSRLTVL.

This clone was seen a handful of times. This chain connects TRBV30 to TRBJ1-1, with no clear D. Per germline, CDR1 GTSNPN and CDR2 SVGIG (reference sequence). The CDR3 covers 12 residues. V was pared by 3 bases and J by 3 bases, with 8 bases between. The CDR3 sequence: CAWSPLDTEAFF. DNA of the CDR3: TGTGCCTGGAGCCCCCTGGACACTGAAGCTTTCTTT.

The genes are TRBV25-1 and TRBJ2-7; D is possibly TRBD2 (5 bases). The CDR3 is made up of 16 amino acids. V was pared by 1 base and J by 0 bases, with 13 bases between. Germline assignment: CDR1 MGHDK and CDR2 SYGVNS. The CDR3: CASSEFSGLSSYEQYF. The CDR3, as DNA: TGTGCCAGCAGTGAATTTTCCGGACTTAGCTCCTACGAGCAGTACTTC.